The TCR beta chain described here comes from a study of blood T cell repertoires in COVID-19. The CDR3 runs to 15 residues. CDR1 is LNHDA, CDR2 SQIVND, per germline (reference sequence). V shed 4 bases and J 0 bases; nucleotides not matched to a gene: 5. In the study's own analysis: Estimated nucleated cell counts came from reference gene primer amplification. TCRdb's copy holds only in-frame clones and misses some; the assay was immunoSEQ multiplex PCR. V, J and clone size reflect that table, while D and trimming were determined from the DNA. The sample has roughly 350,000 clones; 70% to 90% are singletons. This clone showed up just once. Enrolled during active infection, Seattle patients were then followed longitudinally.

The material sequenced was peripheral blood. This receptor was taken from a woman younger than 45 with COVID-19, enrolled during active disease. J is TRBJ1-1 and V is TRBV19; TRBD1 matches 7 bases. The CDR3 region is CASSKRTGMNTEAFF. CDR3 nucleotides: TGTGCCAGTAGTAAAAGGACAGGTATGAACACTGAAGCTTTCTTT.